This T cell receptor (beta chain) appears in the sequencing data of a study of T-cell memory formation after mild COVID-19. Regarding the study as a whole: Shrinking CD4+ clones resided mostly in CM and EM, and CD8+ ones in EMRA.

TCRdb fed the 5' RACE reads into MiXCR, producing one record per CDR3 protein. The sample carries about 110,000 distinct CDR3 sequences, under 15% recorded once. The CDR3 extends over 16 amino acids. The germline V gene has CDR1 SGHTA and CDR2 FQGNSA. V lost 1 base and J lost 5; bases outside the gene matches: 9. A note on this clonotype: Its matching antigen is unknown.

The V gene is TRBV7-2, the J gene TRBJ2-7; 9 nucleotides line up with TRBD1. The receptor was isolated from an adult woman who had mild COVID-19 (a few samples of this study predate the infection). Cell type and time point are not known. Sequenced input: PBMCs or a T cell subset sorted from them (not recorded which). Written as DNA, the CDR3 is TGTGCCAGCAGCTTAGACACCGGGACAGGGACCCACGAGCAGTACTTC. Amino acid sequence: CASSLDTGTGTHEQYF.